The rows below give T cell receptor beta chains drawn from one sample of a study of CD8 T cells in Susac syndrome. TCRdb re-called the immunoSEQ multiplex PCR reads with MiXCR, one entry per CDR3 protein. This repertoire shows 140,000 to 150,000 distinct CDR3 sequences, approximately 96% found once; its top ten account for 0.095% to 0.14%. The specimen sequenced was CD4+ T cells from PBMCs. These receptor sequences come from a human donor with multiple sclerosis. CDR3s include the opening cysteine and the closing phenylalanine or tryptophan. A D gene is named only where the DNA matches it firmly. Where a row states a size, it is once, few, many or the class of an expanded clone; other rows omit it.

TRBV20-1,TRBJ2-7,-,TRBD1,TGCAGTGCTAGTGGACAGGGCGACGAGCAGTACTTC,CSASGQGDEQYF
TRBV7-2,TRBJ1-2,once,TRBD1,TGTGCCAGCAGCTCGACAGGGTATGGCTACACCTTC,CASSSTGYGYTF
TRBV20-1,TRBJ2-7,-,-,TGCAGTGCTAGCGAAGACTACGAGCAGTACTTC,CSASEDYEQYF
TRBV4-1,TRBJ2-5,-,TRBD1,TGCGCCAGCAGCCAAGAGTCTTGGCGGACAGGGCTCGGGGAGACCCAGTACTTC,CASSQESWRTGLGETQYF
TRBV24-1,TRBJ2-1,-,TRBD2,TGTGCCACCAGTGATTTGTCGGGAGGCATCTCCTACAATGAGCAGTTCTTC,CATSDLSGGISYNEQFF
TRBV7-6,TRBJ2-7,-,TRBD1,TGTGCCAGCAGCTTAGTCCTCACCGGGACAGGGGTCGAGCAGTACTTC,CASSLVLTGTGVEQYF
TRBV2,TRBJ1-2,-,-,TGTGCCAGCAGTGACCTTCGAGGGTCGAATGGCTACACCTTC,CASSDLRGSNGYTF
TRBV9,TRBJ2-3,-,TRBD2,TGTGCCAGCAGCCCCTATAGCGGGGGGACAGATACGCAGTATTTT,CASSPYSGGTDTQYF
TRBV9,TRBJ2-1,-,-,TGTGCCAGCAGCCCGACCGCCCTCCCGGGCTCCTACAATGAGCAGTTCTTC,CASSPTALPGSYNEQFF
TRBV20-1,TRBJ1-1,-,TRBD1,TGCAGTGCTAAAACAACAGGGGCCGCGAACACTGAAGCTTTCTTT,CSAKTTGAANTEAFF
TRBV27,TRBJ2-1,-,TRBD2,TGTGCCAGCAGCTACGGGCCCCTAGCGGGGGGTTACAATGAGCAGTTCTTC,CASSYGPLAGGYNEQFF
TRBV20-1,TRBJ2-7,-,-,TGCAGTGCTACCGGGGGACAGACCTACGAGCAGTACTTC,CSATGGQTYEQYF
TRBV27,TRBJ2-1,-,TRBD2,TGTGCCAGCAGTTTATGGAGCGGGACCGGGGCCAATGAGCAGTTCTTC,CASSLWSGTGANEQFF
TRBV3-1,TRBJ1-2,-,TRBD1,TGTGCCAGCAGCCAATGGGACAGGCCCAACTATGGCTACACCTTC,CASSQWDRPNYGYTF
TRBV9,TRBJ1-2,-,-,TGTGCCAGCAGCCCTCAAGAGGGGGGGAGATACACCTTC,CASSPQEGGRYTF
TRBV7-2,TRBJ1-6,-,-,TGTGCCAGCAGCCGCAGGGTGGATAATTCACCCCTCCACTTT,CASSRRVDNSPLHF
TRBV29-1,TRBJ2-3,-,TRBD2,TGCAGCGTTGAAAAGGCGCGGGAGCCAGATACGCAGTATTTT,CSVEKAREPDTQYF
TRBV20-1,TRBJ2-7,-,-,TGCAGTGCTAGGCAGAACTCCTACGAGCAGTACTTC,CSARQNSYEQYF
TRBV3-1,TRBJ2-1,-,-,TGTGCCAGCAGCCAAGACCCGCGGCGGAATCAGTTCTTC,CASSQDPRRNQFF
TRBV3-1,TRBJ1-5,-,-,TGTGCCAGCAGCCAAGATCAGGGATCGGGTCAGCCCCAGCATTTT,CASSQDQGSGQPQHF
TRBV20-1,TRBJ2-7,-,-,TGCAGTGCTAGTGGCGGGACCAATACCTACGAGCAGTACTTC,CSASGGTNTYEQYF
TRBV29-1,TRBJ2-7,-,-,TGCAGCGTGGACACCCTCTACGAGCAGTACTTC,CSVDTLYEQYF
TRBV29-1,TRBJ2-3,-,-,TGCAGCGAAGACTCCACCAACACAGATACGCAGTATTTT,CSEDSTNTDTQYF
TRBV29-1,TRBJ1-1,once,-,TGCAGCGTTAGTAACACTGAAGCTTTCTTT,CSVSNTEAFF
TRBV12-3/TRBV12-4,TRBJ2-5,-,TRBD2,TGTGCCAGCCAAGGCCGGGGGGCCCAGTACTTC,CASQGRGAQYF
TRBV29-1,TRBJ2-1,-,-,TGCAGCGTTGGAGGAGGGGGGGCTTCCTACAATGAGCAGTTCTTC,CSVGGGGASYNEQFF
TRBV13,TRBJ2-7,-,-,TGTGCCAGCAGCGAAGGCAACTCCTACGAGCAGTACTTC,CASSEGNSYEQYF
TRBV5-4,TRBJ1-2,once,TRBD1,TGTGCCAGCAGACCTGAACTCGAGCAGGGGGTATTTGGCTACACCTTC,CASRPELEQGVFGYTF
TRBV4-3,TRBJ1-2,-,-,TGCGCCAGCAGCCCGACCCCGGGGAGGGATTATGGCTACACCTTC,CASSPTPGRDYGYTF
TRBV18,TRBJ2-7,-,-,TGTGCCAGCTCACCGAAGACAGTGGCGCTTGGCGAGCAGTACTTC,CASSPKTVALGEQYF
TRBV29-1,TRBJ1-2,-,-,TGCAGCGCCTGGGCCCAGGGAGGCTACACCTTC,CSAWAQGGYTF
TRBV6-2/TRBV6-3,TRBJ1-6,once,-,TGTGCCAGCAGTTACCCGCCGAATTCACCCCTCCACTTT,CASSYPPNSPLHF
TRBV6-1,TRBJ1-5,-,-,TGTGCCATCACCGGGACTAACAATCAGCCCCAGCATTTT,CAITGTNNQPQHF
TRBV20-1,TRBJ2-7,-,TRBD2,TGCAGTGCTAGAGACACAAGGACTAGCGGGACCTACGAGCAGTACTTC,CSARDTRTSGTYEQYF
TRBV29-1,TRBJ2-3,-,TRBD2,TGCAGCGTCAATAGCGGGATGAGCACAGATACGCAGTATTTT,CSVNSGMSTDTQYF
TRBV7-3,TRBJ2-6,-,-,TGTGCCAGCAGGCCTCGGGACCAGGCTGGGGCCAACGTCCTGACTTTC,CASRPRDQAGANVLTF
TRBV9,TRBJ2-2,-,-,TGTGCCAGCAGCGTTCAGACAGGCGGGGAGCTGTTTTTT,CASSVQTGGELFF
TRBV9,TRBJ1-3,-,TRBD1,TGTGCCAGCAGCGTCGAGCTCAGGGGGCTCGGAAACACCATATATTTT,CASSVELRGLGNTIYF
TRBV30,TRBJ1-6,-,-,TGTGCCTGGAGTCCGCAGTATAATTCACCCCTCCACTTT,CAWSPQYNSPLHF
TRBV18,TRBJ2-1,-,-,TGTGCCAGCTCACCACAGGCGTACAATGAGCAGTTCTTC,CASSPQAYNEQFF
TRBV12-3/TRBV12-4,TRBJ1-5,-,-,TGTGCCAGCAGTTTTATGGGGGTGAATCAGCCCCAGCATTTT,CASSFMGVNQPQHF
TRBV6-5,TRBJ2-7,-,TRBD1,TGTGCCAGCAGACGGGACAGGGGGCTTTACGAGCAGTACTTC,CASRRDRGLYEQYF
TRBV12-3/TRBV12-4,TRBJ2-3,-,-,TGTGCCAGCAGTTCGGTCACATATACGCAGTATTTT,CASSSVTYTQYF
TRBV6-5,TRBJ2-1,-,-,TGTGCCACCACAGGGACAAGGACGCAGTTCTTC,CATTGTRTQFF